This T cell receptor beta chain comes out of a study of vaccination effects on CD4 cells after COVID-19 (dated 2022 in TCRdb). In the study overall: Each participant received two doses of an mRNA SARS-CoV-2 vaccine, either BNT162b2 or mRNA-1273. In both COVID-19 convalescent patients and infection-naive vaccine recipients, the study compared SARS-CoV-2 spike-specific CD4+ TCR repertoires from before mRNA vaccination with those from after it. A total of over nine COVID-19 convalescent patients and 4 SARS-CoV-2-naive healthy vaccine recipients were included in the full study. The Oncomine TCR Beta short-read assay on an Illumina iSeq 100 was used to sequence cultures from other donors in the study. General study outcomes and caveats: Marked clonal contraction was observed in both infection-induced and vaccine-induced clones at late post-vaccination timepoints, consistent with waning T cell responses. Among healthy vaccine recipients, nearly all vaccine-induced clones were SARS-CoV-2 mono-reactive, and just 1 of 255 was cross-reactive with common cold coronaviruses. The study was limited by a small number of convalescent patients, and early post-infection timepoints were lacking.

As regards this clone: What antigen it recognizes has not been identified. Base-call qualities are not available, and no considerably larger clone is one nucleotide away.

The receptor library was made with the immunoSEQ multiplex PCR assay. TCR beta CDR3 sequencing was performed on DNA from the cultured, isolated CD4+ T cells. The paper's data handling went like this. The analysis removed non-productive TCR sequences, trimmed reads to the CDR3 region, and retained only CDR3s that were 7 or more amino acids long. The MANAFEST web app was used to identify antigen-specific clonotypes by comparing expansion in peptide wells with expansion in reference cultures. To be called positive, a clone needed expansion at FDR<0.05 compared with the reference and with all other wells, an odds ratio greater than 5, and a frequency greater than 0.1% in two replicate wells. A clonotype was defined as cross-reactive if the clonotype was significantly expanded both in SARS-CoV-2 spike wells and in at least one common cold coronavirus spike condition. CDR3 similarity was assessed by Levenshtein distance using the stringdist R package, and unrooted trees were constructed with ape in R 3.6.1. Here the immuneACCESS table is served through TCRdb, limited to in-frame sequences with V and J called. Missing clones are a known gap in these copies; in checked studies unresolved V genes cover under half, and the rest lacks a known reason. V and J calls and clone size follow that table, whereas D and trimming were derived from the DNA. The sample includes tens of thousands of clones, with 70% to 75% observed a single time. The ten most abundant clones make up roughly 1.8% of the sample.

The CDR3 contains 17 residues, cysteine and phenylalanine counted. The sequence is cut down to CDR3 DNA, 51 bases in frame from base 1. The germline V gene specifies SGDLS as CDR1 and YYNGEE as CDR2. V lost 0 bases and J lost 2 bases, and the count of bases not matched to a germline gene is 7. To identify antigen-specific CD4+ T cell clonotypes by their expansion, the ViraFEST assay first stimulated PBMC with viral peptide pools and then applied TCR sequencing. After around ten days of culture, CD4+ T cells were isolated with the EasySep CD4+ T cell isolation kit. Negative nucleocapsid antibody results before and after vaccination confirmed that the healthy vaccine recipients had no prior SARS-CoV-2 infection. Each well held fewer than 2.5 million PBMC cultured in IMDM containing roughly 5% human AB serum, roughly 10 IU/ml IL-2 and gentamicin, along with about 9.5 ug/ml peptides. Half of the culture medium was replaced with fresh IL-2-containing medium on days 3 and 7. Unless otherwise noted, each peptide stimulation condition was cultured in triplicate wells. Using Ficoll-Paque Plus gradient centrifugation, PBMC were separated from whole blood and then either used fresh or cryopreserved at -140C. Overlapping peptide pools spanned the spike proteins of SARS-CoV-2 and the common cold coronaviruses HCoV-NL63, HCoV-OC43 and HCoV-229E. The QIAamp micro DNA kit was used to extract genomic DNA from the cultured CD4+ T cells.

This specimen was CD4+ T cells from PBMCs cultured with HCoV-229E spike peptides, taken before COVID-19 vaccination. The cell subset or site label, as the study defines it: HCoV-229E spike overlapping peptide pool stimulation. This TCR came from a human donor who received a COVID-19 vaccine. The chain is assembled from TRBV9 and TRBJ2-3; 9 bases in between match TRBD2. The CDR3 here reads CASSVGGAGGLTDTQYF. The nucleotide sequence reads TGTGCCAGCAGCGTAGGTGGCGCGGGGGGGCTCACAGATACGCAGTATTTT.